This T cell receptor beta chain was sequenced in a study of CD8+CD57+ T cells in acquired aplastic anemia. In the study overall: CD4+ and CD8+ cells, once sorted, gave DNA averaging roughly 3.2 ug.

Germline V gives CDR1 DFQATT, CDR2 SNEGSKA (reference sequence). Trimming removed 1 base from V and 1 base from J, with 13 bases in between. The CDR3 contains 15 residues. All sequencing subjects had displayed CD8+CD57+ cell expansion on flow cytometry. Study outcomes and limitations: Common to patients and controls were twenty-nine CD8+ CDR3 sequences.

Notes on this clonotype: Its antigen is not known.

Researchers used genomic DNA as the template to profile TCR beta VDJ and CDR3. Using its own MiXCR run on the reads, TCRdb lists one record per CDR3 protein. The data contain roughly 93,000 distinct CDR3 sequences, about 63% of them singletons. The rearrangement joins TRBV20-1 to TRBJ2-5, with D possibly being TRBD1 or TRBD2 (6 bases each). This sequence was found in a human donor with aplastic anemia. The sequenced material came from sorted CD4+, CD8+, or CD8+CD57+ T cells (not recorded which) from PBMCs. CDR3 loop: CSARGGGQSQETQYF. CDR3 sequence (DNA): TGCAGTGCTAGAGGTGGGGGGCAATCCCAAGAGACCCAGTACTTC.